The sequence of this T cell receptor (beta chain) was determined in a study of shared clonotypes between healthy human individuals. Findings and limits, study-wide: Since donors were few, the genetic and exposure-history diversity represented was limited. Expectations were that clonotype sharing among donors would be affected by sequencing depth.

Donors comprised healthy HIV-negative adults lacking recent acute infections or vaccinations. The sequencing of unsorted PBMC DNA took place on ten immunoSEQ deep assay plates. The repertoire was sequenced with immunoSEQ multiplex PCR; TCRdb's copy has only in-frame clones and lacks some. In the table there are 470,000 or so clones, over 70% of which are singletons. Of note for this clone: Antigen unknown.

The CDR3 runs to 13 residues. CDR1 is SSHAT and CDR2 is FNYEAQ in the germline V gene (reference sequence). The V gene lost 5 bases and the J gene lost 4 bases, with 12 bases spanning the gap. The sequence was obtained from a woman aged 40 to 50 in good health. Some clones in this sample may be carry-over from other donors' samples. J is TRBJ2-7 and V is TRBV7-7, with D possibly matching TRBD2 (6 bases). The source material was PBMCs. CDR3 in DNA: TGTGCCAGCAGCCCGGACGGAGGGTACGAGCAGTACTTC. This encodes CASSPDGGYEQYF.